This T cell receptor (beta chain) appears in the sequencing data of a study of blood T cells in healthy people across ages. Regarding the study as a whole: Expanded clonotype changes were possibly confounded by unknown donor CMV status.

V shed 5 bases, J shed 3 bases, and the junction held 8 bases outside the gene matches. The germline CDR1 and CDR2 sequences are MDHEN and SYDVKM. This CDR3 has 16 amino acids. A remark on this clonotype: Antigen: not known.

Using a J-beta primer mix together with a sample-barcoded 5' primer, a second PCR was run for roughly 6 to 12 cycles. One entry per CDR3 protein results from TCRdb running MiXCR on the 5' RACE reads. The sample includes some 640,000 distinct CDR3 sequences, 25% to 30% of them seen just once. What was sequenced was blood. V gene TRBV28 combines with J gene TRBJ2-2, with 8 bases identical to TRBD2. The receptor's source is a woman of 80 years or more in good health. The CDR3 is CASSPSGTRHTGELFF. CDR3 DNA: TGTGCCAGCAGTCCTTCGGGGACTAGACACACCGGGGAGCTGTTTTTT.